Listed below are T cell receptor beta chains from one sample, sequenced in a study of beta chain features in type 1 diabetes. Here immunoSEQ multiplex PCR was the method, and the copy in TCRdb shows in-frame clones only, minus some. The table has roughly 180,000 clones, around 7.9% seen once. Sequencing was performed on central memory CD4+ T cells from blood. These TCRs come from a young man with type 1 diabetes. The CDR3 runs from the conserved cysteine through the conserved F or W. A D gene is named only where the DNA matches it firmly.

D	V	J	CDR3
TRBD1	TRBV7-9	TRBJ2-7	CASSPGQGDREQYF
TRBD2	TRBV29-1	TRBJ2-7	CSAALGLVFPYEQYF
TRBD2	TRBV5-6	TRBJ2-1	CASSFGLAGYSYNEQFF
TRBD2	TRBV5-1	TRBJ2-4	CASRTSGVGKNIQYF
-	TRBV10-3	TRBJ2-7	CAISESRDEQYF
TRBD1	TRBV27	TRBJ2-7	CASSPRQGPMGEQYF
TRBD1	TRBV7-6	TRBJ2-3	CASSLLWQGAGDTQYF
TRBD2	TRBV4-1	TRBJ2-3	CASSPTSTSGRADTQYF
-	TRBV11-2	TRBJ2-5	CASSFPGSETQYF
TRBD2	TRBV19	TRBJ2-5	CASSIDPAGGSETQYF